A selection of T cell receptor beta chains follows, all from one sample in a study of CD8 T cells in ankylosing spondylitis. TCRdb itself ran the 5' RACE reads through MiXCR, one entry per CDR3 protein. The repertoire has 350,000 to 450,000 distinct CDR3 sequences, around 20% of them found once; the top ten carry over 10%. Sequences were obtained from blood, either unsorted or a sorted T cell fraction (not recorded which). The receptor set was obtained from a male donor with ankylosing spondylitis or in good health (not recorded which). The CDR3 runs from the conserved cysteine through the conserved F or W. A D gene is named only where the DNA matches it firmly. The size field is filled for only some rows; it gives once, few, many or a size class.

D gene	clone size	J gene	V gene	CDR3 DNA	CDR3 protein
TRBD1	few	TRBJ2-7	TRBV28	TGTGCCAGCAGTGGAACAGGGGCCCTCTCCTACGAGCAGTACTTC	CASSGTGALSYEQYF
NA	NA	TRBJ2-6	TRBV7-9	TGTGCCAGCAGCTTGGCAGGAGCTGGGGCCAACGTCCTGACTTTC	CASSLAGAGANVLTF
NA	NA	TRBJ2-5	TRBV10-3	TGTGCCATCAGTGATGGGGCAGTAGGGGAACAAGAGACCCAGTACTTC	CAISDGAVGEQETQYF
NA	many	TRBJ2-3	TRBV12-3/TRBV12-4	TGTGCCAGCAGCCTCCTAGGTGCAGATACGCAGTATTTT	CASSLLGADTQYF
NA	NA	TRBJ2-7	TRBV7-9	TGTGCCAGCAGCGGGGAACAGGGAGTCTACGAGCAGTACTTC	CASSGEQGVYEQYF
NA	NA	TRBJ2-1	TRBV7-9	TGTGCCAGCAGCTTAGTTGAGGGTTTAGTGGAGCAGTTCTTC	CASSLVEGLVEQFF
NA	NA	TRBJ2-2	TRBV10-2	TGCGCCAGCAGTGGGTTGTGGTTAAACGGCACCGGGGAGCTGTTTTTT	CASSGLWLNGTGELFF
NA	few	TRBJ1-1	TRBV12-3/TRBV12-4	TGTGCCAGCAGATTGGGAGGGGAGACTGAAGCTTTCTTT	CASRLGGETEAFF
NA	NA	TRBJ1-5	TRBV2	TGTGCCAGCAGCCGTTATAGCAATCAGCCCCAGCATTTT	CASSRYSNQPQHF
TRBD1	few	TRBJ2-7	TRBV29-1	TGCAGCGTTGGGGAGGACAGGGTTTCCTACGAGCAGTACTTC	CSVGEDRVSYEQYF
TRBD2	few	TRBJ2-5	TRBV28	TGTGCCAGCAGTCCAATGGGGGGGGGAGGACAAGAGACCCAGTACTTC	CASSPMGGGGQETQYF
TRBD2	many	TRBJ2-2	TRBV12-3/TRBV12-4	TGTGCCAGCAGTTTCCGACTAGCGGGGGGTGCCGGGGAGCTGTTTTTT	CASSFRLAGGAGELFF
NA	NA	TRBJ2-7	TRBV7-6	TGTGCCAGCAGCTCCTATACTCGGTCCAGTCGCGAGCAGTACTTC	CASSSYTRSSREQYF
NA	NA	TRBJ2-7	TRBV27	TGTGCCAGCAGTTTAGGCCCCACGGGGGACCCCTACGAGCAGTACTTC	CASSLGPTGDPYEQYF
TRBD1	few	TRBJ2-1	TRBV12-3/TRBV12-4	TGTGCCAGCAGTTTACGGCTGACAGGGGTAGTAGACAATGAGCAGTTCTTC	CASSLRLTGVVDNEQFF
TRBD1	NA	TRBJ1-2	TRBV29-1	TGCAGCGTGCCTGACAGGGTACGGAACTATGGCTACACCTTC	CSVPDRVRNYGYTF
NA	few	TRBJ1-2	TRBV12-3/TRBV12-4	TGTGCCAGCAGTTTTTCGGGACATACCTATGGCTACACCTTC	CASSFSGHTYGYTF
TRBD1	NA	TRBJ2-1	TRBV3-1	TGTGCCAGCAGCCTTAACCGGGACAGCTCCTACAATGAGCAGTTCTTC	CASSLNRDSSYNEQFF
NA	NA	TRBJ2-2	TRBV12-3/TRBV12-4	TGTGCCACCTGGGAGCCAAACACCGGGGAGCTGTTTTTT	CATWEPNTGELFF
NA	NA	TRBJ2-7	TRBV7-9	TGTGCCAGCAGCGAGACCTTCATGGGGGACTCCTACGAGCAGTACTTC	CASSETFMGDSYEQYF
NA	few	TRBJ2-3	TRBV20-1	TGCAGTGCTAGCTACAGAAACACAGATACGCAGTATTTT	CSASYRNTDTQYF
NA	NA	TRBJ2-2	TRBV3-1	TGTGCCAGCAGCTGGAACGGGGGGCCGAACACCGGGGAGCTGTTTTTT	CASSWNGGPNTGELFF
NA	NA	TRBJ2-3	TRBV6-1	TGTGCCAGCACCGATAGCCCGAGGGCAGATACGCAGTATTTT	CASTDSPRADTQYF
NA	NA	TRBJ2-7	TRBV4-2	TGTGCCAGCAGCCGGTGGACAGACTCCTACGAGCAGTACTTC	CASSRWTDSYEQYF
NA	NA	TRBJ2-5	TRBV12-5	TGTGCTAGTGGTTTCGAGGAGACCCAGTACTTC	CASGFEETQYF
NA	many	TRBJ2-1	TRBV15	TGTGCCACCAGCAGAGGAACAGGGTCGGGGAATGAGCAGTTCTTC	CATSRGTGSGNEQFF
NA	few	TRBJ1-4	TRBV20-1	TGCAGTGCAAGAGACGGGTTGGGGATTGAAAAACTGTTTTTT	CSARDGLGIEKLFF